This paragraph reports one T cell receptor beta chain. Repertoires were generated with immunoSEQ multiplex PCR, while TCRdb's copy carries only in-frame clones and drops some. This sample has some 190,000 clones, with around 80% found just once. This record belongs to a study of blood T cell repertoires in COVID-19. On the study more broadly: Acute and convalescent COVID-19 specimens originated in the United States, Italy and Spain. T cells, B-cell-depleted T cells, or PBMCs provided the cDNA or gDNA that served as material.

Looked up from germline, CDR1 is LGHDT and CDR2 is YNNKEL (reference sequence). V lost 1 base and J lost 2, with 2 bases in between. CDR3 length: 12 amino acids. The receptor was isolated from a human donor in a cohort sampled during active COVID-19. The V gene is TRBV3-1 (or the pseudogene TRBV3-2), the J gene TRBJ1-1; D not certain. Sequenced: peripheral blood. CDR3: CASSQANTEAFF. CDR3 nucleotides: TGTGCCAGCAGCCAAGCTAACACTGAAGCTTTCTTT.